The 32 T cell receptor beta chains presented below share a single source sample, sequenced in a study of response to subunit inactivated influenza vaccine. Using its own MiXCR run on the RT-PCR reads, TCRdb lists one record per CDR3 protein. The table shows about 700,000 distinct CDR3 sequences, with less than 20% occurring only once. The input for sequencing was PBMCs from blood, taken 12 days after vaccination. The source is a man between 50 and 59 years old who received an inactivated influenza vaccine.

This chain links TRBV7-8 with TRBJ1-1, with D perhaps matching TRBD1 (5 bases). The CDR3 has 16 residues. Germline CDR1 reads SGHVS; CDR2 reads FQNEAQ. V dropped 5 bases and J dropped 4 bases, with 20 bases sitting between them. The CDR3 loop reads CASSPGTRVGGTEAFF. CDR3 nucleotide sequence: TGTGCCAGCAGCCCAGGGACCCGGGTAGGCGGCACTGAAGCTTTCTTT.

This clonotype was picked up many times. The J gene is TRBJ2-7, the V gene TRBV5-1; the D gene is possibly TRBD1 (7 bases). The CDR3 covers 16 residues. Germline loops: CDR1 SGHRS, CDR2 YFSETQ. V lost 0 bases to trimming and J lost 3 bases, with 16 bases between them. The CDR3 region is CASSLAGGTVNYEQYF. The CDR3 DNA follows: TGCGCCAGCAGCTTGGCCGGAGGGACAGTGAACTACGAGCAGTACTTC.

Within the sample, this clonotype is large. This sequence joins TRBV5-1 and TRBJ2-3, with 12 bases identical to TRBD2. The V and J ends lost 7 bases and 0 bases, in that order; junction bases with no gene match: 6. This CDR3 is 16 amino acids long. Germline-derived CDR1 and CDR2 are SGHRS and YFSETQ. This CDR3 reads CASRTSGAPSTDTQYF. In DNA, the CDR3 is TGCGCCAGCCGGACTAGCGGGGCCCCTAGCACAGATACGCAGTATTTT.

This clonotype was counted many times. This chain connects TRBV3-1 to TRBJ2-7; D might be TRBD2 (5 bases). This CDR3 has 13 residues. The ends were cut back, 5 bases at V and 4 bases at J, with 12 bases in the middle. Germline CDR1 reads LGHDT; CDR2 reads YNNKEL (reference sequence). CDR3 in amino acids: CASSRWTGYEQYF. CDR3 nucleotide sequence: TGTGCCAGCAGCAGGTGGACTGGATACGAGCAGTACTTC.

The gene calls are TRBV7-9 and TRBJ2-3; the D is unclear. Germline CDR1 and CDR2: SEHNR and FQNEAQ (reference sequence). This CDR3 is built from 12 residues. Trimming shortened V by 3 bases and J by 7 bases, and 8 bases separated the two germline ends. CDR3 coding DNA: TGTGCCAGCAGCTTGGAGCGACATACGCAGTATTTT. Its translation: CASSLERHTQYF.

This clonotype was recorded many times. The genes are TRBV29-1 and TRBJ2-3; perhaps TRBD2 as D (6 bases). Per the germline V gene, CDR1 is SQVTM and CDR2 is ANQGSEA. The V and J ends lost 4 bases and 0 bases respectively, with 11 bases between them. The CDR3 has 14 residues. In DNA form, the CDR3 reads TGCAGCGTTGTAAAGGGAGGCAGCACAGATACGCAGTATTTT. This gives the protein CSVVKGGSTDTQYF.

This clonotype was found a few times. The gene calls are TRBV11-2 and TRBJ2-3; D is tentatively TRBD1 or TRBD2 (6 bases each). CDR3 length equals 15 residues. Germline-derived CDR1 and CDR2 are SGHAT and FQNNGV. V was trimmed by 2 bases and J by 5 bases, leaving 14 bases between them. In DNA form, the CDR3 reads TGTGCCAGCAGCTTATTTGGGGGGCATGGAGATACGCAGTATTTT. Translated: CASSLFGGHGDTQYF.

The V call is TRBV15, the J call TRBJ2-1, with 8 bases fitting TRBD1. This CDR3 spans 14 amino acids. Per germline, CDR1 LNHNV and CDR2 YYDKDF (reference sequence). V was pared by 0 bases and J by 8 bases, with 3 bases of the junction left unmatched. This CDR3 reads CATSRETGVHEQFF. Written as DNA, the CDR3 is TGTGCCACCAGCAGAGAGACAGGGGTTCATGAGCAGTTCTTC.

The chain is built from TRBV9 and TRBJ2-3; the match to TRBD1 covers 10 bases. In germline, CDR1 is SGDLS, CDR2 YYNGEE. V trimming: 2 bases; J trimming: 3 bases; junction bases outside the gene matches: 6. The CDR3 sequence is 16 residues long. CDR3 sequence reads: CASSVAPGQGTDTQYF. CDR3 nucleotides: TGTGCCAGCAGCGTCGCTCCGGGACAGGGGACAGATACGCAGTATTTT.

This rearrangement joins TRBV5-1 to TRBJ2-5; D is uncertain. This CDR3 is 14 amino acids long. Germline CDR1 and CDR2: SGHRS and YFSETQ. V was clipped by 6 bases and J by 1 base, with 13 bases between them. In DNA, the CDR3 is TGCGCCAGCACTACATCAGAGATCCAAGAGACCCAGTACTTC. This encodes CASTTSEIQETQYF.

J is TRBJ2-3 and V is TRBV11-3; D possibly corresponds to TRBD2 (7 bases). V was shortened by 4 bases and J by 0 bases, with 11 bases between the two germline ends. This CDR3 spans 15 amino acids. CDR1 SGHNT and CDR2 YENEEA come from the germline V gene. The CDR3: CASSSRGASTDTQYF. CDR3 bases: TGTGCCAGCAGCTCCCGGGGGGCTAGCACAGATACGCAGTATTTT.

The rearrangement joins TRBV29-1 to TRBJ2-4; D gene ambiguous. Per germline, CDR1 SQVTM and CDR2 ANQGSEA. V was clipped by 4 bases and J by 1 base, with 8 bases between them. This CDR3 region has 13 residues. CDR3 coding DNA: TGCAGCGTTGCGGGCCGGGCCAAAAACATTCAGTACTTC. Translating it yields CSVAGRAKNIQYF.

The chain links TRBV29-1 to TRBJ1-4; no clear D gene. Trimming shortened V by 0 bases and J by 8 bases, and 13 bases separated the two germline ends. The germline CDR1 and CDR2 sequences are SQVTM and ANQGSEA. CDR3 size: 14 residues. The CDR3 DNA reads as TGCAGCGTTGAAGATGGGGTCGGGAGCGAAAAACTGTTTTTT. Its protein is CSVEDGVGSEKLFF.

This clonotype was seen more than once but under ten times. This chain links TRBV21-1 with TRBJ1-2. TRBV21-1 is a pseudogene segment. The CDR3 loop spans 10 amino acids. CDR3 DNA sequence: TGTGCCAGCAGCAAATCGGGGAGACACTTC. Protein product: CASSKSGRHF.

This clonotype was detected ten times or more. The rearrangement uses TRBV12-3 or TRBV12-4 and TRBJ2-5, with a possible D match to TRBD2 (5 bases). The CDR3 length is 13 residues. The V gene lost 5 bases and the J gene lost 2 bases, with 9 bases spanning the gap. CDR3 nucleotides: TGTGCCAGCAGTCGGGGTAAACAAGAGACCCAGTACTTC. This translates into CASSRGKQETQYF.

V and J are TRBV12-3 or TRBV12-4 and TRBJ2-7; no definite D call. The V gene lost 3 bases and the J gene lost 7 bases, with 10 bases spanning the gap. The CDR3 runs 12 residues. This CDR3 reads CASSFGLQEQYF. DNA of the CDR3: TGTGCCAGCAGTTTCGGCCTCCAAGAGCAGTACTTC.

The chain combines TRBV7-8 with TRBJ2-1; a weak D match, TRBD1 (5 bases). Trimming stripped 6 bases from V and 0 bases from J, with 12 bases between. From germline, CDR1 is SGHVS and CDR2 FQNEAQ. The length of the CDR3 is 15 residues. CDR3 bases: TGTGCCAGCAGACCCTGGACACGCTCCTACAATGAGCAGTTCTTC. Its protein is CASRPWTRSYNEQFF. Supplemented by reference TRBV7-8 and TRBJ2-1, the full variable domain reads GAGVSQSPRYKVAKRGQDVALRCDPISGHVSLFWYQQALGQGPEFLTYFQNEAQLDKSGLPSDRFFAERPEGSVSTLKIQRTQQEDSAVYLCASRPWTRSYNEQFFGPGTRLTVL.

The rearrangement joins TRBV5-1 to TRBJ2-5; D not certain. V was shortened by 6 bases and J by 5 bases, with 17 bases between the two germline ends. This CDR3 spans 14 amino acids. In germline, CDR1 is SGHRS, CDR2 YFSETQ. As DNA, the CDR3 is TGCGCCAGCAAATTAAACCCCGACCTGGAGACCCAGTACTTC. This gives the protein CASKLNPDLETQYF.

This clonotype has only a few counts. The J gene is TRBJ2-2, the V gene TRBV20-1; 9 nucleotides line up with TRBD2. The CDR3 length is 15 residues. Germline V CDR1 and CDR2: DFQATT, SNEGSKA (reference sequence). V was pared by 3 bases and J by 4 bases, with 6 bases of the junction left unmatched. CDR3 in amino acids: CSASIAGVSTGELFF. In nucleotides, the CDR3 is TGCAGTGCTAGTATAGCGGGAGTAAGCACCGGGGAGCTGTTTTTT.

This clonotype was seen more than once but under ten times. This chain links TRBV28 with TRBJ1-2, with D possibly TRBD1 on 5 matching bases. The CDR3 runs 14 residues. The V gene lost 3 bases and the J gene lost 0 bases, with 8 bases spanning the gap. Germline CDR1 MDHEN, CDR2 SYDVKM. The DNA for the CDR3 is TGTGCCAGCAGTTTTATAGGGGCTAACTATGGCTACACCTTC. Protein product: CASSFIGANYGYTF.

This clonotype was seen ten or more times. The chain is built from TRBV5-1 and TRBJ2-7, with no clear D. Per the germline V gene, CDR1 is SGHRS and CDR2 is YFSETQ. Deletions cut 4 bases from V and 0 bases from J, with 8 bases between. This CDR3 contains 13 residues. CDR3: CASSLGNSYEQYF. DNA for the CDR3: TGCGCCAGCAGCCTAGGGAACTCCTACGAGCAGTACTTC.

This clonotype was picked up a small number of times. The chain is built from TRBV10-3 and TRBJ2-1; 9 nucleotides align to TRBD1. Looked up from germline, CDR1 is ENHRY and CDR2 is SYGVKD. J was trimmed by 6 bases and V by 10 bases; bases with no gene match: 4. The CDR3 is 12 residues long. The CDR3 DNA reads TGTGCCACGGGGACAGGGCCCAATGAGCAGTTCTTC. Amino acids: CATGTGPNEQFF.

This clonotype was counted a few times. The DNA of the CDR3 is TGCAGTGCTTATACCGGGACTAGCGGGGGGGGGACAGATACGCAGTATTTT. Protein sequence: CSAYTGTSGGGTDTQYF. The chain links TRBV20-1 to TRBJ2-3, with 16 positions matching TRBD2. This CDR3 comprises 17 residues. CDR1 is DFQATT, CDR2 SNEGSKA, per germline (reference sequence). V lost 5 bases to trimming and J lost 3 bases; unmatched junction nucleotides: 8.

The table lists this clonotype with many counts. The chain has TRBV4-3 and TRBJ1-1; the match to TRBD1 covers 7 bases. V dropped 6 bases and J dropped 4; count of bases not matched to a gene: 5. This CDR3 comprises 13 residues. Germline loops: CDR1 LGHNA, CDR2 YSLEER. CDR3 sequence (DNA): TGCGCCAGCAGACAGGGGAGAACCACTGAAGCTTTCTTT. Amino acid sequence: CASRQGRTTEAFF.

The rearrangement joins TRBV29-1 to TRBJ2-7, with 8 bases that match TRBD1. There are 14 residues in the CDR3. V was pared by 4 bases and J by 5 bases, with 10 bases of the junction left unmatched. Germline assignment: CDR1 SQVTM and CDR2 ANQGSEA. The DNA for the CDR3 is TGCAGCGTTGGCCCCGGACAGGGAAAAAACGAGCAGTACTTC. It codes for CSVGPGQGKNEQYF.

The chain uses TRBV29-1 and TRBJ2-5; D uncertain. Trimming took 7 bases from V and 0 from J, leaving 9 bases between them. The CDR3 consists of 12 residues. Germline CDR1 SQVTM, CDR2 ANQGSEA. CDR3 nucleotide sequence: TGCAGCGCCGCCGGACACCAAGAGACCCAGTACTTC. Translating it yields CSAAGHQETQYF.

This clonotype was detected ten times or more. The chain is built from TRBV12-3 or TRBV12-4 and TRBJ1-6; 9 bases are shared with TRBD1. The CDR3 has 13 amino acids. Trimming took 11 bases from V and 7 from J; bases not matched to a gene: 6. DNA of the CDR3: TGTGCCTCCACCGGGACAGGGAATTCACCCCTCCACTTT. This sequence encodes CASTGTGNSPLHF.

The sample holds one count of this clonotype. The rearrangement uses TRBV21-1 and TRBJ2-3; TRBD2, the table's D call, was not compared with the DNA. TRBV21-1 is a pseudogene. The length of the CDR3 is 16 residues. The CDR3 bases are TGTGCCAGCAGCAAGGGAGATTGCGGGGGCACAGATACGCAGTATTTT. Amino acids: CASSKGDCGGTDTQYF.

This clonotype showed up just a few times. The chain links TRBV9 to TRBJ1-6, with D possibly TRBD1 on 5 matching bases. CDR1 and CDR2 from the germline V gene are SGDLS and YYNGEE. The CDR3 extends over 15 amino acids. V was cut by 0 bases and J by 9 bases, with 13 bases left in between. CDR3 protein: CASSVGSLGASPLHF. DNA of the CDR3: TGTGCCAGCAGCGTAGGTAGTCTTGGGGCTTCACCCCTCCACTTT.

The chain joins TRBV4-3 to TRBJ2-2, with D possibly TRBD1 on 6 matching bases. CDR3 length: 16 residues. Germline-derived CDR1 and CDR2 are LGHNA and YSLEER. With 3 bases removed from V and 4 bases from J, the gap between germline ends came to 15 bases. CDR3 loop: CASSHHSDRPTGELFF. The CDR3 DNA reads as TGCGCCAGCAGCCATCATTCCGACAGGCCCACCGGGGAGCTGTTTTTT.

The V and J genes are TRBV24-1 and TRBJ2-1, with D uncertain. Trimming pared 7 bases from V and 4 bases from J, leaving 13 bases between. The CDR3 is made up of 14 amino acids. Per germline, CDR1 KGHDR and CDR2 SFDVKD. The CDR3 region is CATRFLGFYNEQFF. CDR3 in DNA: TGTGCCACCAGATTCTTAGGTTTTTACAATGAGCAGTTCTTC.

The gene calls are TRBV20-1 and TRBJ2-1; 7 bases line up with TRBD2. The CDR3 has 14 residues. J gave up 7 bases and V 5 bases, and 11 bases lay outside the gene matches. Germline V lookup: CDR1 DFQATT, CDR2 SNEGSKA (reference sequence). The CDR3 reads CSAGRWTGRNEQFF. The CDR3 DNA follows: TGCAGTGCTGGTAGGTGGACCGGGAGGAATGAGCAGTTCTTC.